This TCR beta chain was sequenced during a study of OX40 agonist ivuxolimab in advanced cancers. This clone was detected only once. Generated by immunoSEQ multiplex PCR, the TCRdb table keeps only in-frame clones and is missing some. This table has 100,000 to 150,000 clones, approximately 90% appearing once. V shed 0 bases, J shed 2 bases, and the junction held 5 bases outside the gene matches. The CDR3 runs to 17 residues. The germline CDR1 and CDR2 sequences are KGHSH and LQKENI. The chain has TRBV18 and TRBJ1-5, with 9 bases aligning to TRBD1. The sample was CD4+ or CD8+ T cells sorted from blood, taken in a trial of the OX40 agonist ivuxolimab. The sequence came from an adult with an advanced solid tumor such as melanoma, head and neck, liver or kidney cancer. The CDR3: CASSPPGTGQGNQPQHF. DNA for the CDR3: TGTGCCAGCTCACCACCCGGGACAGGGCAGGGCAATCAGCCCCAGCATTTT.